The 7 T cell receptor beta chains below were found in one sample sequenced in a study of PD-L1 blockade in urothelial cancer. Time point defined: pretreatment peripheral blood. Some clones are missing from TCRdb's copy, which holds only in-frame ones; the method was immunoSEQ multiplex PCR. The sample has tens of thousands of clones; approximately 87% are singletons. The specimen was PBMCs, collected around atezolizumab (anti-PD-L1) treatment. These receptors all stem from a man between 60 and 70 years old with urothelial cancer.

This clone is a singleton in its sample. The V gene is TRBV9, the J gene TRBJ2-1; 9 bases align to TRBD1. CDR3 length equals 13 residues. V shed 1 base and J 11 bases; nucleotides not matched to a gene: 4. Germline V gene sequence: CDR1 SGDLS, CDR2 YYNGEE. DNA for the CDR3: TGTGCCAGCAGCGTAAAGACAGGGGGTAAGCAGTTCTTC. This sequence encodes CASSVKTGGKQFF.

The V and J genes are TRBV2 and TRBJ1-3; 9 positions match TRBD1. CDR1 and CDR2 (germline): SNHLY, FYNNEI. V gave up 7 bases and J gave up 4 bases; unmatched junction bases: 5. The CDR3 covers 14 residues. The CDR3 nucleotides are TGTGCCAGCACCGGGACAGGGTGGGGAAACACCATATATTTT. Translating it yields CASTGTGWGNTIYF.

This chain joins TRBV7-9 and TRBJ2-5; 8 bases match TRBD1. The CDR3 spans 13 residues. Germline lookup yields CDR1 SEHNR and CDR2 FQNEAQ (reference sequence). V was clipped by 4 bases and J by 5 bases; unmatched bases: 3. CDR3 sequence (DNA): TGTGCCAGCAGCTCATACAGGGGGGAGACCCAGTACTTC. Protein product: CASSSYRGETQYF.

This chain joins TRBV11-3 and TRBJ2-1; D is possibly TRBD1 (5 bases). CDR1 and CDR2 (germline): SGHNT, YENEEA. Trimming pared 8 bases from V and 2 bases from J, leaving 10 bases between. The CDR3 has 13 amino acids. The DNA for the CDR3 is TGTGCCAGCCGGAAACAGGCCTACAATGAGCAGTTCTTC. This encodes CASRKQAYNEQFF.

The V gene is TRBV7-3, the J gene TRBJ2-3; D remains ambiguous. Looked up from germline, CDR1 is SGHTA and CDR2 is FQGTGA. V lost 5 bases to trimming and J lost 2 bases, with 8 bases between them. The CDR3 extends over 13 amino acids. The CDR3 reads CASSETTTDTQYF. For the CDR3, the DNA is TGTGCCAGCAGCGAAACTACCACAGATACGCAGTATTTT.

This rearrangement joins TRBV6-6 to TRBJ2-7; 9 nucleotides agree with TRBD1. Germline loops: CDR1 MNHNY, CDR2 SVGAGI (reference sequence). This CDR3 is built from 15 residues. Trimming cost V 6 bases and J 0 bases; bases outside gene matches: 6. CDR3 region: CASRAQQGASYEQYF. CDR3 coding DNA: TGTGCCAGCAGAGCTCAACAGGGGGCCTCCTACGAGCAGTACTTC.

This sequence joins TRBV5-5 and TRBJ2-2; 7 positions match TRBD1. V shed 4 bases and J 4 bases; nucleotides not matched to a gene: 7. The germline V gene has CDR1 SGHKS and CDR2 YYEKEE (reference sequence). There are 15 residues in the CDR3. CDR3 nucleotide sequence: TGTGCCAGCAGCGGGTGGACAGGAGGCACCGGGGAGCTGTTTTTT. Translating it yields CASSGWTGGTGELFF.